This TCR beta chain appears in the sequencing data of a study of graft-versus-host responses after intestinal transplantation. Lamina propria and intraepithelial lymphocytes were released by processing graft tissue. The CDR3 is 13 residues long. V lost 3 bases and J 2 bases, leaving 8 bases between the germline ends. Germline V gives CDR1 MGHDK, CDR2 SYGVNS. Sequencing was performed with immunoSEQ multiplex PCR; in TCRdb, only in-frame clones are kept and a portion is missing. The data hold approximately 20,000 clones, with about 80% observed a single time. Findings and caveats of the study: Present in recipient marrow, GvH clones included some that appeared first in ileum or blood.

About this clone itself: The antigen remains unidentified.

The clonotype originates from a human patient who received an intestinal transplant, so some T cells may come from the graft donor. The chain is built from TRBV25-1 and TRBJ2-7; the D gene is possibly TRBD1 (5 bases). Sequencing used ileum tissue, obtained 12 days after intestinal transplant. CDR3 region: CASSESGTYEQYF. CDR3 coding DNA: TGTGCCAGCAGTGAGTCAGGGACCTACGAGCAGTACTTC.